This is a list of T cell receptor beta chains from one sample in a study of molecular identifiers for immune sequencing clone quantification. TCRdb itself ran the PCR reads through MiXCR, one entry per CDR3 protein. Here the sample spans about 500,000 distinct CDR3 sequences, 20% to 25% being singletons. The specimen was naive CD8+ T cells from blood, with Jurkat cell RNA spiked in. The receptor source for this set is a human donor in good health. Some libraries in this study had Jurkat cell RNA spiked in. The CDR3 runs from the conserved cysteine through the conserved F or W. A D gene is named only where the DNA matches it firmly. Clone size is given for some rows only: seen once, a few or many times, or a class if the clone is expanded.

d_call: TRBD2
cdr3_length: 13
j_call: TRBJ2-7
v_call: TRBV28
clone_size: NA
cdr3_nt: TGTGCCAGCAGTCTTTTAGCGGGAGACGAGCGGTACTTC
cdr3_aa: CASSLLAGDERYF

d_call: NA
cdr3_length: 17
j_call: TRBJ1-5
v_call: TRBV2
clone_size: many
cdr3_nt: TGTGCCAGCAGTGAGGACACCCCAAAACATAGCAATCAGCCCCAGCATTTT
cdr3_aa: CASSEDTPKHSNQPQHF

d_call: TRBD1
cdr3_length: 14
j_call: TRBJ1-4
v_call: TRBV30
clone_size: few
cdr3_nt: TGTGCCTGGAGCACCGGACAGGGGGATGAAAAACTGTTTTTT
cdr3_aa: CAWSTGQGDEKLFF

d_call: NA
cdr3_length: 14
j_call: TRBJ2-2
v_call: TRBV24-1
clone_size: few
cdr3_nt: TGTGCCACCAGTGATTCGGCTCCAGCCGGGGAGCTGTTTTTT
cdr3_aa: CATSDSAPAGELFF

d_call: TRBD1
cdr3_length: 13
j_call: TRBJ1-1
v_call: TRBV6-5
clone_size: many
cdr3_nt: TGTGCCAGCAGTCCGGACAGGGCCGCTGAAGCTTTCTTT
cdr3_aa: CASSPDRAAEAFF

d_call: TRBD2
cdr3_length: 13
j_call: TRBJ2-7
v_call: TRBV27
clone_size: many
cdr3_nt: TGTGCCAGCAGTTCTAGCGGGGACTACGAGCAGTACTTC
cdr3_aa: CASSSSGDYEQYF

d_call: TRBD1
cdr3_length: 15
j_call: TRBJ1-1
v_call: TRBV6-2/TRBV6-3
clone_size: NA
cdr3_nt: TGTGCCAGCATGAGCGGACTGAGGACAGGAGACGAAGCTTTCTTT
cdr3_aa: CASMSGLRTGDEAFF

d_call: TRBD2
cdr3_length: 18
j_call: TRBJ2-1
v_call: TRBV19
clone_size: few
cdr3_nt: TGTGCCAGTAGTCCCCACCTAGCGGGAGGGCCGCCTTACAATGAGCAGTTCTTC
cdr3_aa: CASSPHLAGGPPYNEQFF

d_call: TRBD1
cdr3_length: 13
j_call: TRBJ1-1
v_call: TRBV29-1
clone_size: many
cdr3_nt: TGCAGCGTTACCGGGACAGAGAACACTGAAGCTTTCTTT
cdr3_aa: CSVTGTENTEAFF

d_call: TRBD1
cdr3_length: 15
j_call: TRBJ2-3
v_call: TRBV9
clone_size: few
cdr3_nt: TGTGCCAGCAGCTGGGGGACAGGGTACGGAGATACGCAGTATTTT
cdr3_aa: CASSWGTGYGDTQYF

d_call: NA
cdr3_length: 16
j_call: TRBJ1-6
v_call: TRBV28
clone_size: many
cdr3_nt: TGTGCCAGCAGTTTAACCGGGTCGGGCGCAAATTCACCCCTCCACTTT
cdr3_aa: CASSLTGSGANSPLHF

d_call: NA
cdr3_length: 15
j_call: TRBJ2-3
v_call: TRBV20-1
clone_size: few
cdr3_nt: TGCAGTGCTAGAGATGAGTCCTCGGGGACAGATACGCAGTATTTT
cdr3_aa: CSARDESSGTDTQYF

d_call: TRBD2
cdr3_length: 13
j_call: TRBJ2-7
v_call: TRBV29-1
clone_size: NA
cdr3_nt: TGCAGCGTGGTCGAGAGCGGGAGCTACGAGCAGTACTTC
cdr3_aa: CSVVESGSYEQYF

d_call: NA
cdr3_length: 16
j_call: TRBJ1-1
v_call: TRBV7-9
clone_size: many
cdr3_nt: TGTGCCAGCAGCTTAGTCCACACATTTCCGAACACTGAAGCTTTCTTT
cdr3_aa: CASSLVHTFPNTEAFF

d_call: TRBD1
cdr3_length: 16
j_call: TRBJ2-2
v_call: TRBV7-3
clone_size: NA
cdr3_nt: TGTGCCAGCAGCCCAGCCGACAGGGGGAACATCGGGGAGCTGTTTTTT
cdr3_aa: CASSPADRGNIGELFF